Listed here is a single T cell receptor (beta chain). As yet, its antigen is unknown. This record comes from a study of CD8+CD57+ T cells in acquired aplastic anemia. The overall study: Sorted CD4+ plus CD8+ cells gave DNA averaging around 3.2 ug. Healthy CD8+ samples averaged around 12 million reads.

General study results and limits: Patients and controls had in common 25 to 35 CD8+ CDR3 sequences. The CD8+ Simpson's diversity of patients and controls was not significantly different.

Trimming removed 5 bases at V and 7 bases at J, with 11 bases between. The CDR3 is made up of 12 amino acids. Germline V gives CDR1 SGHTA, CDR2 FQGNSA. Profiles of TCR beta VDJ and CDR3 were generated from a genomic DNA template. Each CDR3 protein is one row after TCRdb ran MiXCR on the reads. The sample shows 150,000 to 200,000 distinct CDR3 sequences, 40% to 50% of them seen only once. This sequence joins TRBV7-2 and TRBJ2-5; the D gene is possibly TRBD1 (5 bases). The source of this sequence is a human donor in good health. The sequenced material came from sorted CD4+, CD8+, or CD8+CD57+ T cells (not recorded which) from PBMCs. The CDR3 sequence is CASSQGLGTQYF. Here the CDR3 DNA reads TGTGCCAGCAGCCAGGGCCTGGGGACCCAGTACTTC.